The sequence of this T cell receptor (beta chain) was determined in a study of OX40 agonist ivuxolimab in advanced cancers. On the study more broadly: Administration of intravenous ivuxolimab to patients occurred every 2 weeks at 0.01 to 10 mg/kg.

The timepoints at which blood was sampled were baseline, cycle 4 day 1, and cycle 7 day 1. The CDR3 runs to 16 residues. The V and J ends lost 2 bases and 1 base, in that order; junction bases with no gene match: 8. Looked up from germline, CDR1 is GTSNPN and CDR2 is SVGIG (reference sequence). Generated by immunoSEQ multiplex PCR, the TCRdb table keeps only in-frame clones and is missing some. The profile shows about 58,000 clones, 80% to 90% of them singletons. Turning to this clone: What it binds is not known.

General observations from the study: Patients who responded partially at 0.1-3.0 mg/kg showed clonal expansion ranking among the lowest. A proportion of nonresponders additionally exhibited low normalized T-cell clonal expansion.

The sequenced sample was CD4+ or CD8+ T cells sorted from blood, obtained in a trial of the OX40 agonist ivuxolimab. The genes are TRBV30 and TRBJ2-7; 10 bases agree with TRBD1. This sequence originates from an adult with an advanced solid tumor such as melanoma, head and neck, liver or kidney cancer. CDR3 sequence (DNA): TGTGCCTGGAGTCACTGGGGACAGGGGTTATCCTACGAGCAGTACTTC. It specifies CAWSHWGQGLSYEQYF.